Each of the 10 T cell receptor beta chains below was sequenced from the same sample in a study of blood T cell repertoires in COVID-19. Measured with immunoSEQ multiplex PCR; TCRdb has only the in-frame clones, and not every one. The data show 120,000 to 150,000 clones, 84% seen once. The specimen sequenced was PBMCs or T cells enriched from blood (not recorded which). All receptors come from a woman between 18 and 29 years old who had been exposed to COVID-19.

The chain recombines TRBV7-2 with TRBJ2-7; a weak D match, TRBD1 (5 bases). The CDR3 consists of 16 residues. The V and J ends lost 3 bases and 4 bases respectively, with 19 bases between them. CDR1 is SGHTA, CDR2 FQGNSA, per germline. CDR3 in amino acids: CASSFKGFGQGYEQYF. The CDR3 DNA reads TGTGCCAGCAGCTTCAAAGGGTTTGGCCAGGGATACGAGCAGTACTTC.

J is TRBJ2-7 and V is TRBV27, with TRBD1 as a possible D gene (5 bases). The CDR3 sequence is 14 residues long. V was trimmed by 4 bases and J by 3 bases, leaving 13 bases between them. The germline V gene has CDR1 MNHEY and CDR2 SMNVEV (reference sequence). CDR3 sequence: CASSSQGSGYEQYF. The DNA of the CDR3 is TGTGCCAGCAGTTCTCAGGGCTCCGGCTACGAGCAGTACTTC.

This chain connects TRBV6-5 to TRBJ1-2; a weak D match, TRBD1 (6 bases). The CDR3 sequence is 13 residues long. Germline V gene data show CDR1 as MNHEY and CDR2 as SVGAGI. Trimming took 6 bases from V and 4 from J, leaving 12 bases between them. Here the CDR3 reads CASSPTGTYGYTF. The CDR3 DNA is TGTGCCAGCAGCCCGACAGGCACCTATGGCTACACCTTC.

V and J are TRBV7-9 and TRBJ1-6, with 7 bases lining up with TRBD1. CDR3 length equals 15 residues. Germline V gives CDR1 SEHNR, CDR2 FQNEAQ (reference sequence). J lost 10 bases, V lost 3 bases, and 9 bases had no gene match. Written as DNA, the CDR3 is TGTGCCAGCAGCTTCAGACAGGGCAATAGCTCACCCCTCCACTTT. Translated, it gives CASSFRQGNSSPLHF.

The V call is TRBV2, the J call TRBJ2-2; tentatively, D is TRBD2 (6 bases). This CDR3 spans 13 amino acids. V dropped 3 bases and J dropped 8 bases, with 10 bases sitting between them. CDR1 and CDR2 (germline): SNHLY, FYNNEI. CDR3 coding DNA: TGTGCCAGCAGTGACCCGGGGAGGGGGGAGCTGTTTTTT. As protein: CASSDPGRGELFF.

V usage is TRBV11-2 and J usage is TRBJ2-1; 9 bases map to TRBD1. Germline loops: CDR1 SGHAT, CDR2 FQNNGV. After removal of 5 bases from V and 9 bases from J, the junction contained 14 bases not matched to a gene. CDR3 length equals 16 residues. The CDR3 DNA reads as TGTGCCAGCAGCCTGGATTATGGGACAGGGAAAGGTGAGCAGTTCTTC. It codes for CASSLDYGTGKGEQFF.

This rearrangement joins TRBV5-8 to TRBJ2-1; 7 bases are shared with TRBD2. The CDR3 covers 15 residues. V shed 0 bases and J 2 bases; nucleotides not matched to a gene: 2. Germline V gene lookup returns CDR1 SGHTS and CDR2 YDEGEE. The CDR3 is CASSLGGRAYNEQFF. The CDR3 coding sequence is TGTGCCAGCAGCTTGGGCGGGAGAGCCTACAATGAGCAGTTCTTC.

The chain uses TRBV20-1 and TRBJ1-2; the match to TRBD1 covers 8 bases. CDR1 is DFQATT, CDR2 SNEGSKA, per germline (reference sequence). The CDR3 is made up of 10 amino acids. The CDR3 here is CSPGGSGYTF. The CDR3 DNA reads TGCAGCCCAGGGGGCTCGGGCTACACCTTC.

This sequence joins TRBV4-3 and TRBJ2-7, with 7 bases identical to TRBD2. CDR1 is LGHNA and CDR2 is YSLEER in the germline V gene. The CDR3 is made up of 15 amino acids. Trimming at V came to 1 base and at J to 5 bases, leaving 8 bases not matched to a gene. The chain's CDR3 is CASSQGTSVMNEQYF. Here the CDR3 DNA reads TGCGCCAGCAGCCAAGGCACTAGCGTTATGAACGAGCAGTACTTC.

The rearrangement joins TRBV28 to TRBJ2-2, with 9 bases that match TRBD1. J lost 4 bases, V lost 5 bases, and 23 bases had no gene match. Per the germline V gene, CDR1 is MDHEN and CDR2 is SYDVKM. The CDR3 contains 21 residues. In nucleotides, the CDR3 is TGTGCCAGCAGTACCTTTTACGGGACAGGGAAAGTGGGTTCGGTCACCGGGGAGCTGTTTTTT. Encoded protein: CASSTFYGTGKVGSVTGELFF. The entire variable domain, with the rest obtained from reference TRBV28 and TRBJ2-2, is as follows: DVKVTQSSRYLVKRTGEKVFLECVQDMDHENMFWYRQDPGLGLRLIYFSYDVKMKEKGDIPEGYSVSREKKERFSLILESASTNQTSMYLCASSTFYGTGKVGSVTGELFFGEGSRLTVL.